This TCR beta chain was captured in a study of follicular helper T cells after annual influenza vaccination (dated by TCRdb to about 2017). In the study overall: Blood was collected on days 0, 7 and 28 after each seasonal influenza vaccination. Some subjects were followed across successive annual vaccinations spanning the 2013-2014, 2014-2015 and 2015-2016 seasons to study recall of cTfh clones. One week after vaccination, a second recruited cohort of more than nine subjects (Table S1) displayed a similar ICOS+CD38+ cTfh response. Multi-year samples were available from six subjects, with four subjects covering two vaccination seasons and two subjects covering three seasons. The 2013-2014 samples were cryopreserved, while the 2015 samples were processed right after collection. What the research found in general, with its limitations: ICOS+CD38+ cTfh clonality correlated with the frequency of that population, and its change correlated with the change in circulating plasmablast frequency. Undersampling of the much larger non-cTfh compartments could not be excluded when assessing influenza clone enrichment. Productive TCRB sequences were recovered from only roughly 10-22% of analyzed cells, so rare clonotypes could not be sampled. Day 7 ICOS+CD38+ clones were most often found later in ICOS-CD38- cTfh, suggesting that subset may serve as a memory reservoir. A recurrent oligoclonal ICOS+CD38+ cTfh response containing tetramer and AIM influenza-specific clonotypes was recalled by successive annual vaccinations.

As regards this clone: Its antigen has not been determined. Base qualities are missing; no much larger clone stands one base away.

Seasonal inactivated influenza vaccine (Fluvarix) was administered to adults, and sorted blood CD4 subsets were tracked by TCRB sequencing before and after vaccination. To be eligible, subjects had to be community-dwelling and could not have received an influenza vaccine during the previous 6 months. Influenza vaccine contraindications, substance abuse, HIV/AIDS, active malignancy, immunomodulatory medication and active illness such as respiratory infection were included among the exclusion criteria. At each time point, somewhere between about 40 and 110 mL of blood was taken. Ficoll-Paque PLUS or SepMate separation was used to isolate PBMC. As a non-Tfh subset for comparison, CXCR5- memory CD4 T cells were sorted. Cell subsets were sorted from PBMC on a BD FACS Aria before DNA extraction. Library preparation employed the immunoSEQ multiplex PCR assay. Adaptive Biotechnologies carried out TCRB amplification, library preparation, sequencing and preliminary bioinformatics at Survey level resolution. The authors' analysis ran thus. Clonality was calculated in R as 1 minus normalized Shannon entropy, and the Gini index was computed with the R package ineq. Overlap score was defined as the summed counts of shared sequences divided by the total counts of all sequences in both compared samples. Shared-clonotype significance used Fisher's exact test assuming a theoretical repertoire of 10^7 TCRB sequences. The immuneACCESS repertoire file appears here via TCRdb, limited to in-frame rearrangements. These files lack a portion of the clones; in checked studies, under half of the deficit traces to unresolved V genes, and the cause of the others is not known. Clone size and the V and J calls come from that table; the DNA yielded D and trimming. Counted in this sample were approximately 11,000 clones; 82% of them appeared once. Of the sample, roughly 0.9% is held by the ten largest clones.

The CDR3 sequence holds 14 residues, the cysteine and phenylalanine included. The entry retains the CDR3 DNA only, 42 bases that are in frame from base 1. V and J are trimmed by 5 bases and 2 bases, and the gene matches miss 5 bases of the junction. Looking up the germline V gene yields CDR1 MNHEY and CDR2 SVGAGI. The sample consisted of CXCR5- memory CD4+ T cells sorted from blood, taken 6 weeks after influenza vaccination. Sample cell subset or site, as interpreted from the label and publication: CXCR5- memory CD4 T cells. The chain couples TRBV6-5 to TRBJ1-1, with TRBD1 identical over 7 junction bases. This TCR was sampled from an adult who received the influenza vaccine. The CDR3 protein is CASSRGTDNTEAFF. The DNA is TGTGCCAGCAGTCGAGGGACAGACAACACTGAAGCTTTCTTT.